The following is a TCR beta chain sequence with its context. Indicated treatment: oral pan-JAK inhibitor, 5-10 mg twice daily. The trim removed 5 bases at V and 5 bases at J, leaving 10 bases unmatched. The V gene's germline CDR1 is SEHNR and CDR2 FQNEAQ (reference sequence). There are 15 residues in the CDR3. The source of the sample is a study of CD8+ T cells in alopecia areata. After isolation, RNA underwent reverse transcription to generate cDNA as the sequencing template. TCRdb's copy holds only in-frame clones and misses some; the assay was immunoSEQ multiplex PCR. The sample carries roughly 200,000 clones, roughly two fifths recorded once.

This chain joins TRBV7-9 and TRBJ2-5, with 8 bases identical to TRBD2. Specimen: CD4+ T cells sorted from blood, collected at approximately week 30, from a patient treated with tofacitinib. The TCR originated in a human donor with alopecia areata. The CDR3 is CASSLGDGRAETQYF. The CDR3 bases are TGTGCCAGCAGCCTCGGGGACGGGAGGGCGGAGACCCAGTACTTC.